This TCR beta chain was captured by sequencing in a study of blood T cells in healthy people across ages. Germline lookup yields CDR1 SGHRS and CDR2 YFSETQ. CDR3 length: 14 residues. The V gene lost 0 bases and the J gene lost 5 bases, with 11 bases spanning the gap. Only a few counts were recorded for this clonotype. Together with a sample-barcoded 5' primer, a J-beta primer mix was included in a second PCR lasting roughly 6 to 12 cycles. TCRdb itself ran the 5' RACE reads through MiXCR, one entry per CDR3 protein. Of 730,000 or so distinct CDR3 sequences in the sample, approximately 40% were seen once.

What was sequenced was blood. This TCR was recovered from a man older than 75 in good health. The chain has TRBV5-1 and TRBJ1-2; D perhaps matches TRBD1 (6 bases). In DNA form, the CDR3 reads TGCGCCAGCAGCTTGGCTCGGGGGGCGTATGGCTACACCTTC. Translated, it gives CASSLARGAYGYTF.